A single sample gave rise to the 13 T cell receptor beta chains below, sequenced in a study of control samples from healthy donors and cancer patients. Assay used: immunoSEQ multiplex PCR; TCRdb lists only in-frame clones, some missing. The data hold some 120,000 clones, with approximately 92% observed a single time. Input material: PBMCs. These TCRs come from a woman between 50 and 59 years old with colorectal cancer.

This clone was seen only once. The chain employs TRBV28 and TRBJ1-5, with D unresolved. Trimming left V 5 bases short and J 1 base short, with 9 bases between. The CDR3 runs to 14 residues. CDR1 is MDHEN and CDR2 is SYDVKM in the germline V gene. This CDR3 reads CASSANLSNQPQHF. The CDR3 DNA sequence: TGTGCCAGCAGTGCCAACTTGAGCAATCAGCCCCAGCATTTT.

The V gene is TRBV18, the J gene TRBJ2-3; 13 bases map to TRBD2. After removal of 4 bases from V and 0 bases from J, the junction contained 1 base not matched to a gene. The CDR3 is 16 residues long. Germline CDR1 and CDR2: KGHSH and LQKENI. CDR3: CASSRGLAGSTDTQYF. DNA of the CDR3: TGTGCCAGCTCACGGGGACTAGCGGGGAGCACAGATACGCAGTATTTT.

This chain links TRBV11-2 with TRBJ2-7, with D possibly being TRBD1 or TRBD2 (5 bases each). With 5 bases removed from V and 6 bases from J, the gap between germline ends came to 14 bases. Germline V gene sequence: CDR1 SGHAT, CDR2 FQNNGV. The CDR3 spans 13 residues. The chain's CDR3 is CASSQLGAREQYF. The CDR3 DNA follows: TGTGCCAGCAGCCAACTCGGGGCACGCGAGCAGTACTTC.

This clone showed up just a few times. The V gene is TRBV14, the J gene TRBJ2-2, with unresolved D. CDR3 length equals 18 residues. Deletions cut 0 bases from V and 15 bases from J, with 29 bases between. CDR1 and CDR2 from the germline V gene are SGHDN and FVKESK. The CDR3 DNA is TGTGCCAGCAGCCAAGATCCCCCAGTAGCAAACCCCCCAGGATTGTTGTTTTTT. The encoded protein is CASSQDPPVANPPGLLFF.

This chain joins TRBV19 and TRBJ2-5; no clear D. The CDR3 is made up of 14 amino acids. The V gene lost 5 bases and the J gene lost 5 bases, with 15 bases spanning the gap. In germline, CDR1 is LNHDA, CDR2 SQIVND (reference sequence). The CDR3 reads CASSPSGVRETQYF. Written as DNA, the CDR3 is TGTGCCAGTAGTCCGTCAGGAGTTCGGGAGACCCAGTACTTC.

This clone was observed once. The chain links TRBV11-2 to TRBJ1-1; TRBD1 might be the D (6 bases). Germline CDR1 is SGHAT and CDR2 is FQNNGV. CDR3 length: 14 residues. Trimming removed 5 bases from V and 4 bases from J, with 14 bases in between. CDR3 amino acids: CASSPGGRVTEAFF. CDR3 DNA sequence: TGTGCCAGCAGCCCGGGGGGGCGGGTCACTGAAGCTTTCTTT.

The genes are TRBV19 and TRBJ1-2, with D unclear. The CDR3 sequence is 10 residues long. The V end lost 6 bases, the J end lost 7 bases, and 6 bases lay between the germline ends. Germline CDR1 LNHDA, CDR2 SQIVND (reference sequence). The CDR3 reads CASRNFGYTF. The CDR3 DNA reads as TGTGCCAGTAGGAATTTTGGCTACACCTTC. The entire variable domain, with the rest obtained from reference TRBV19 and TRBJ1-2, is as follows: DGGITQSPKYLFRKEGQNVTLSCEQNLNHDAMYWYRQDPGQGLRLIYYSQIVNDFQKGDIAEGYSVSREKKESFPLTVTSAQKNPTAFYLCASRNFGYTFGSGTRLTVV.

This chain links TRBV3-1 (or the pseudogene TRBV3-2) with TRBJ1-3; no definite D call. Germline CDR1 reads LGHDT; CDR2 reads YNNKEL (reference sequence). CDR3 length equals 13 residues. Trimming took off 5 bases at V and 3 bases at J, with 8 bases between the two ends. CDR3 DNA: TGTGCCAGCAGCAAAAAAGGTGGAAACACCATATATTTT. Protein product: CASSKKGGNTIYF.

The chain is built from TRBV30 and TRBJ1-2, with D possibly TRBD1 on 5 matching bases. The V gene lost 8 bases and the J gene lost 4 bases, with 11 bases spanning the gap. There are 11 residues in the CDR3. The germline V gene encodes CDR1 GTSNPN and CDR2 SVGIG (reference sequence). The CDR3 nucleotides read TGTGCCACAGACAGCACCTATGGCTACACCTTC. This encodes CATDSTYGYTF.

The gene calls are TRBV5-1 and TRBJ2-7; D uncertain. CDR3 length: 15 amino acids. CDR1 is SGHRS, CDR2 YFSETQ, per germline. Trimming stripped 1 base from V and 2 bases from J, with 13 bases between. The CDR3 DNA sequence: TGCGCCAGCAGCTTGAGTGGCAGAAAAACCTACGAGCAGTACTTC. Protein sequence: CASSLSGRKTYEQYF. Using reference TRBV5-1 and TRBJ2-7 for the parts outside the CDR3, the full variable domain is KAGVTQTPRYLIKTRGQQVTLSCSPISGHRSVSWYQQTPGQGLQFLFEYFSETQRNKGNFPGRFSGRQFSNSRSEMNVSTLELGDSALYLCASSLSGRKTYEQYFGPGTRLTVT.

The chain has TRBV6-5 and TRBJ1-2, with D perhaps matching TRBD1 (6 bases). Germline V lookup: CDR1 MNHEY, CDR2 SVGAGI. Trimming removed 8 bases from V and 0 bases from J, with 13 bases in between. The CDR3 extends over 14 amino acids. The CDR3 DNA is TGTGCCAGCCGACCGACAGGAGCTAACTATGGCTACACCTTC. Protein: CASRPTGANYGYTF.

The chain has TRBV11-2 and TRBJ1-1; no clear D. CDR3 length equals 14 residues. The V gene's germline CDR1 is SGHAT and CDR2 FQNNGV. V gave up 4 bases and J gave up 1 base, with 10 bases separating them. The CDR3 loop is CASSSLTGNTEAFF. CDR3 in DNA: TGTGCCAGCAGCTCTTTAACGGGGAACACTGAAGCTTTCTTT.

CDR3 in amino acids: CASSQGAETEAFF. Written as DNA, the CDR3 is TGTGCCAGTAGTCAGGGGGCGGAAACTGAAGCTTTCTTT. The rearrangement joins TRBV19 to TRBJ1-1; the match to TRBD1 covers 8 bases. This CDR3 has 13 amino acids. Trimming took 5 bases from V and 5 from J; bases not matched to a gene: 4. CDR1 LNHDA and CDR2 SQIVND come from the germline V gene (reference sequence).